This TCR beta chain was identified during a study of cytomegalovirus exposure and HLA in healthy donors (dated by TCRdb to 2016 to 2017). At the level of the whole study: According to a later analysis, the 120 or so validation repertoires were produced on the same platform as the 700 or so repertoires of the first cohort. A separate validation cohort of roughly 120 different subjects was used in addition to the roughly 720-subject first cohort. The study was designed to test whether signatures of past pathogen exposure could be identified by cataloging public T cell receptors. High-throughput TCR immunosequencing, statistical association of individual TCRs with disease status, and machine learning were combined to predict cytomegalovirus infection status. What the work shows at the level of the full study, not this receptor alone: In the study, 150 to 200 TCR beta chains were listed as associated with cytomegalovirus. The validation cohort had no HLA typing available for a later analysis, so co-occurrence within that cohort was assessed over all 120 or so repertoires. In both the original and validation cohorts, the classifier was reported to diagnose cytomegalovirus status with high specificity and sensitivity. While some public TCRs were present in many individuals, most TCR sequences turned up only very rarely across donors. Subsequent analysis determined that TCRs grouped into clusters in the first cohort also showed a tendency toward co-occurrence across the 120 validation repertoires, and 94% of cluster scores exceeded 0. In vitro tests confirmed that a few of the cytomegalovirus-associated TCR beta chains recognize cytomegalovirus antigens. According to the authors, the approach could potentially be generalized to other disease states and immunological phenotypes.

In the germline V gene, CDR1 corresponds to SGDLS and CDR2 to YYNGEE. The CDR3 sequence holds 14 residues, the cysteine and phenylalanine included. Left in the record is the CDR3 DNA by itself, 42 bases read in frame from the first base. Trimming removed 4 bases from V and 8 bases from J, leaving 16 bases between the germline ends. Receptor libraries were prepared by the immunoSEQ multiplex PCR assay. In the authors' own workflow: A statistical classification framework was built to diagnose cytomegalovirus status from the catalog of TCR beta chain sequences. TCRdb provides this immuneACCESS table in a form limited to in-frame rearrangements. Some clones are lacking; in checked studies, under half of them reflect an unresolved V gene, and why the rest are absent is not known. V and J calls plus clone size are reproduced from that table; the DNA served to infer D and trimming. For this sample the table gives 200,000 or so clones, of which roughly 84% were detected only once. The top ten clonotypes cover approximately 7% of the sample.

Separate from the roughly 650-subject first cohort, the validation cohort of roughly 110 subjects was the group to which the donors belonged. On this clone: It lacks a known antigen. No qualities accompany the bases; no much larger clone lies one base away.

The sequence came from a man aged 18 to 30 in good health and CMV-seropositive. The specimen was PBMCs. The chain was built from TRBV9 and TRBJ1-3; the D gene is perhaps TRBD1, on 5 matching bases. The CDR3 loop reads CASSSGLYGHTIYF. DNA sequence: TGTGCCAGCAGCTCGGGACTTTACGGACACACCATATATTTT.